This TCR delta chain was captured in a study of Vδ1+ human thymocytes. This CDR3 spans 19 amino acids. Germline loops: CDR1 TSWWSYY, CDR2 QGS. V trimming: 1 base; J trimming: 0 bases; junction bases outside the gene matches: 13. The template was reverse-transcribed extracted RNA. CDR3 amplicons came from multiplex PCR with pooled V-gene forward and constant-region reverse primers. TCRdb made new clone calls on the multiplex PCR reads using CATT. The table has 70,000 to 90,000 delta-chain clones, 30% to 40% seen once; the top ten hold roughly 0.26%. Overall study findings and caveats: Highly polyclonal TRG and TRD repertoires with Gaussian CDR3 length distributions appeared in thymus.

This clone was seen a handful of times. Its antigen is still unknown. Material for sequencing was Vdelta1+ gamma-delta thymocytes from the thymus. Documented subset: FACS-sorted CD3+ TCRalphabeta- TCRVdelta1+ TCRVdelta2- thymocytes. The clonotype originates from a boy under two years old who had congenital heart surgery. This chain connects TRDV1 to TRDJ1; 8 bases agree with TRDD3. Here the CDR3 DNA reads TGTGCTCTTGGGGAACCTTGGGCCTACCTGGGGGACTACACCGATAAACTCATCTTT. As protein: CALGEPWAYLGDYTDKLIF.